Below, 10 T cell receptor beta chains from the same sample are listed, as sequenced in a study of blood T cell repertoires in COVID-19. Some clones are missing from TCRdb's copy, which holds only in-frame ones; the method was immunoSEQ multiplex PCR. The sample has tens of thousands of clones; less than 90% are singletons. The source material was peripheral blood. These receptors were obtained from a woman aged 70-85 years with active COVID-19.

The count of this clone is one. CDR3 residues: CASSQEVQGVRSPLHF. CDR3 nucleotides: TGCGCCAGCAGCCAAGAGGTGCAGGGGGTTCGTTCACCCCTCCACTTT. This chain uses TRBV4-1 with TRBJ1-6, with TRBD1 matching over 7 bases. CDR1 is MGHRA, CDR2 YSYEKL, per germline. J lost 9 bases, V lost 0 bases, and 8 bases had no gene match. The CDR3 contains 16 residues.

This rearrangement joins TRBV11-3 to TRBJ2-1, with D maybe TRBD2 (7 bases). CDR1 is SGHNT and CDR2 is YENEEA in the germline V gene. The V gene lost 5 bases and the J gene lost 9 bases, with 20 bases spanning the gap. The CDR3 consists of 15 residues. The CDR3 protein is CASSRGGAPRSEQFF. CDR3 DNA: TGTGCCAGCAGCAGGGGGGGGGCCCCGAGGAGTGAGCAGTTCTTC.

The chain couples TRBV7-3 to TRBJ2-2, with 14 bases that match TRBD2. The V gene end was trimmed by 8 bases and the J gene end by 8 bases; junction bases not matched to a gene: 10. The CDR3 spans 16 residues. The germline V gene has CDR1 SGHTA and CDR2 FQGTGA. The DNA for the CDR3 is TGTGCCAGCGGGCCCCCAGGACTAGCGGGAGGTGGGGAGCTGTTTTTT. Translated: CASGPPGLAGGGELFF.

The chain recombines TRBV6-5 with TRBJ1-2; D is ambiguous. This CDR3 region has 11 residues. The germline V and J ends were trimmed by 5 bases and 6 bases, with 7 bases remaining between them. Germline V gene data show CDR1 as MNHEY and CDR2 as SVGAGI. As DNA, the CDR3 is TGTGCCAGCAGTCCCGGGAATGGCTACACCTTC. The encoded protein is CASSPGNGYTF.

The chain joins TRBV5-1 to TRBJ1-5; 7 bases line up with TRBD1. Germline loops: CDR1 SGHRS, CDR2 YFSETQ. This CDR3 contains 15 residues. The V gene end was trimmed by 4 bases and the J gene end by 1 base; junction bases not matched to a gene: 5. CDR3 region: CASSEGGWSNQPQHF. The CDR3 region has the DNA TGCGCCAGCAGCGAAGGGGGCTGGAGCAATCAGCCCCAGCATTTT.

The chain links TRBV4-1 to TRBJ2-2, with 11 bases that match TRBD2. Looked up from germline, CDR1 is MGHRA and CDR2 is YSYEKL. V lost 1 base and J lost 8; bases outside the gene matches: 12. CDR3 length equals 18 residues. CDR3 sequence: CASSQGRTSSGRRGELFF. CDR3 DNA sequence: TGCGCCAGCAGCCAAGGTCGGACTTCTAGCGGGAGGCGAGGGGAGCTGTTTTTT.

CDR3 loop: CATSDSFFTQGRSYNEQFF. Here the CDR3 DNA reads TGTGCCACCAGTGACTCCTTTTTTACACAGGGAAGGTCCTACAATGAGCAGTTCTTC. The rearrangement uses TRBV24-1 and TRBJ2-1; TRBD1 is a possible D gene (6 bases). Per germline, CDR1 KGHDR and CDR2 SFDVKD. This CDR3 has 19 amino acids. With 4 bases removed from V and 1 base from J, the gap between germline ends came to 22 bases.

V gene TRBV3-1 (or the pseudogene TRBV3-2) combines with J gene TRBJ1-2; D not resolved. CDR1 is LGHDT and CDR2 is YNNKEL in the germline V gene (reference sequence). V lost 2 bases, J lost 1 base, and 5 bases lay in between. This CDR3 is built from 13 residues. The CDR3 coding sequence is TGTGCCAGCAGCCAACTTTATAACTATGGCTACACCTTC. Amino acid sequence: CASSQLYNYGYTF.

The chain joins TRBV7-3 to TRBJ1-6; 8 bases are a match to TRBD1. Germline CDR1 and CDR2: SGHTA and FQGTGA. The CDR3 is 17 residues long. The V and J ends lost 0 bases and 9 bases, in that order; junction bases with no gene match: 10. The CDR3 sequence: CASSLTPGGGLGSPLHF. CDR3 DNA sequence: TGTGCCAGCAGCTTAACGCCAGGGGGCGGCCTTGGTTCACCCCTCCACTTT.

The CDR3 protein is CASSPLGQGSTGELFF. CDR3 sequence (DNA): TGTGCCAGCTCACCCCTAGGACAGGGGTCCACCGGGGAGCTGTTTTTT. This rearrangement joins TRBV18 to TRBJ2-2, with 9 bases that match TRBD1. The CDR3 extends over 16 amino acids. With V trimmed by 3 bases and J by 4 bases, 6 bases remained unmatched. CDR1 and CDR2 (germline): KGHSH, LQKENI. The full variable domain, completed using reference TRBV18 and TRBJ2-2, is NAGVMQNPRHLVRRRGQEARLRCSPMKGHSHVYWYRQLPEEGLKFMVYLQKENIIDESGMPKERFSAEFPKEGPSILRIQQVVRGDSAAYFCASSPLGQGSTGELFFGEGSRLTVL.